The 10 T cell receptor beta chains listed next were all sequenced from one sample in a study of blood T cell repertoires in COVID-19. Clones were sequenced by immunoSEQ multiplex PCR, and TCRdb holds only the in-frame ones, with some missing. The sample records hundreds of thousands of clones, approximately 84% being singletons. The specimen sequenced was peripheral blood. The receptors stem from a woman aged 80 or over with acute or convalescent COVID-19.

The chain employs TRBV9 and TRBJ2-7, with 8 nucleotides matching TRBD2. Germline V gene sequence: CDR1 SGDLS, CDR2 YYNGEE. J gave up 2 bases and V 0 bases, and 4 bases lay outside the gene matches. The CDR3 consists of 15 residues. The CDR3 loop is CASSVASGYPYEQYF. In DNA, the CDR3 is TGTGCCAGCAGCGTAGCTAGCGGGTACCCCTACGAGCAGTACTTC.

The J gene is TRBJ2-5, the V gene TRBV6-5; possible D gene TRBD2, 6 bases. CDR1 MNHEY and CDR2 SVGAGI come from the germline V gene. V was shortened by 3 bases and J by 1 base, with 9 bases between the two germline ends. The CDR3 totals 14 residues. CDR3 in amino acids: CASSYVGGQETQYF. The CDR3 DNA sequence: TGTGCCAGCAGTTATGTCGGGGGCCAAGAGACCCAGTACTTC.

The chain joins TRBV6-1 to TRBJ1-1, with D possibly being TRBD1 (5 bases). Per germline, CDR1 MNHNS and CDR2 SASEGT. The CDR3 runs 13 residues. V lost 5 bases and J 2 bases, leaving 9 bases between the germline ends. As DNA, the CDR3 is TGTGCCAGCAGTTCCAGGGCTAACACTGAAGCTTTCTTT. The encoded protein is CASSSRANTEAFF.

This sequence joins TRBV3-1 (or the pseudogene TRBV3-2) and TRBJ1-1; no clear D. The length of the CDR3 is 15 residues. Germline CDR1 is LGHDT and CDR2 is YNNKEL (reference sequence). V dropped 4 bases and J dropped 1 base, with 13 bases sitting between them. CDR3 nucleotides: TGTGCCAGCAGCCGCAGTCGATCAGGGAACACTGAAGCTTTCTTT. This translates into CASSRSRSGNTEAFF.

The chain has TRBV14 and TRBJ2-1; TRBD2 matches 10 bases. The junction had 6 bases not matched to a gene; V was cut back by 2 bases and J by 8 bases. CDR3 length: 15 amino acids. Per germline, CDR1 SGHDN and CDR2 FVKESK. CDR3 residues: CASSQRAGGLDEQFF. The CDR3 DNA reads TGTGCCAGCAGCCAACGAGCGGGGGGGTTAGATGAGCAGTTCTTC.

For the CDR3, the DNA is TGCGCCAGCAGCCAAGATATGCAGGGCAATTCACCCCTCCACTTT. The encoded protein is CASSQDMQGNSPLHF. The rearrangement links TRBV4-3 to TRBJ1-6; D is possibly TRBD1 (5 bases). Per the germline V gene, CDR1 is LGHNA and CDR2 is YSLEER. The germline V and J ends were trimmed by 0 bases and 7 bases, with 10 bases remaining between them. The CDR3 consists of 15 residues.

The chain carries TRBV7-2 and TRBJ1-4, with D hard to call. V gave up 1 base and J gave up 3 bases, with 12 bases separating them. Germline loops: CDR1 SGHTA, CDR2 FQGNSA. CDR3 size: 16 residues. DNA for the CDR3: TGTGCCAGCAGCTTAGGTGGTACAGCCTCTAATGAAAAACTGTTTTTT. Translated, it gives CASSLGGTASNEKLFF. Combining the CDR3 with reference TRBV7-2 and TRBJ1-4 gives the whole variable domain GAGVSQSPSNKVTEKGKDVELRCDPISGHTALYWYRQSLGQGLEFLIYFQGNSAPDKSGLPSDRFSAERTGGSVSTLTIQRTQQEDSAVYLCASSLGGTASNEKLFFGSGTQLSVL.

The V and J genes are TRBV7-2 and TRBJ2-7, with 12 bases aligning to TRBD2. This CDR3 has 15 residues. Germline CDR1 is SGHTA and CDR2 is FQGNSA. The V gene end was trimmed by 5 bases and the J gene end by 3 bases; junction bases not matched to a gene: 5. For the CDR3, the DNA is TGTGCCAGCAGCCCTAGCGGGGGGGCCCTCTACGAGCAGTACTTC. Amino acid sequence: CASSPSGGALYEQYF.

The J gene is TRBJ2-7, the V gene TRBV7-9; perhaps TRBD1 as D (5 bases). Germline loops: CDR1 SEHNR, CDR2 FQNEAQ (reference sequence). V shed 1 base and J shed 2 bases, with 12 bases lying between them. This CDR3 is built from 15 residues. CDR3 nucleotide sequence: TGTGCCAGCAGCTTAGGGCGACAGATAGCCTACGAGCAGTACTTC. Protein: CASSLGRQIAYEQYF.

V gene TRBV10-3 combines with J gene TRBJ2-5; TRBD2 is a possible D gene (6 bases). The V gene's germline CDR1 is ENHRY and CDR2 SYGVKD. The V end was cut by 4 bases, the J end by 2 bases, with 8 bases between. The CDR3 runs 13 residues. The CDR3 sequence is CAISGTKQETQYF. CDR3 coding DNA: TGTGCCATCAGTGGGACTAAGCAAGAGACCCAGTACTTC.